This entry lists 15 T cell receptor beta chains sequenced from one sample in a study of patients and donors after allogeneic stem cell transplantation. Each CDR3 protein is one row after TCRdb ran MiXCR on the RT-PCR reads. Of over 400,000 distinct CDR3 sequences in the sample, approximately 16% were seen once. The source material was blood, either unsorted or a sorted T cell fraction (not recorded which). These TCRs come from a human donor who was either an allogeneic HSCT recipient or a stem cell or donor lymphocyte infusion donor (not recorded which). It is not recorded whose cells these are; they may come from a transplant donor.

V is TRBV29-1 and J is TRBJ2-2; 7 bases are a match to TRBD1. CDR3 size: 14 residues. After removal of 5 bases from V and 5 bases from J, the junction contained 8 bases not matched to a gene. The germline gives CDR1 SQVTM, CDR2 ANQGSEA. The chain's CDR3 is CSVMRGGATGELFF. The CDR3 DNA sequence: TGCAGCGTTATGAGAGGGGGCGCAACCGGGGAGCTGTTTTTT.

CDR3 in amino acids: CASSFPDRGRGYTF. CDR3 DNA: TGCGCCAGCAGCTTTCCGGACAGGGGAAGAGGCTACACCTTC. The J gene is TRBJ1-2, the V gene TRBV5-1, with 9 bases lining up with TRBD1. The ends lost 2 bases at V and 8 bases at J; junction bases unmatched: 7. Germline V gene sequence: CDR1 SGHRS, CDR2 YFSETQ. The CDR3 has 14 amino acids.

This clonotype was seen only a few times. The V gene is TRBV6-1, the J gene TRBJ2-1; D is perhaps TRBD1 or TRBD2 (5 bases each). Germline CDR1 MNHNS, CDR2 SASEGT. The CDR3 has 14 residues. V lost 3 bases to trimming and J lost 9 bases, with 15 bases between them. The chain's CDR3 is CASSDGWGISEQFF. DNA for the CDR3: TGTGCCAGCAGTGATGGATGGGGGATTAGTGAGCAGTTCTTC.

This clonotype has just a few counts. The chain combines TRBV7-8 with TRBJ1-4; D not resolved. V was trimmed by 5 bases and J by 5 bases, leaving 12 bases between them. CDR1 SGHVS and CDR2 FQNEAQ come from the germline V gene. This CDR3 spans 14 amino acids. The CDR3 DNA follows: TGTGCCAGCAGCAACCGGGTCCAGAATGAAAAACTGTTTTTT. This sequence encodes CASSNRVQNEKLFF.

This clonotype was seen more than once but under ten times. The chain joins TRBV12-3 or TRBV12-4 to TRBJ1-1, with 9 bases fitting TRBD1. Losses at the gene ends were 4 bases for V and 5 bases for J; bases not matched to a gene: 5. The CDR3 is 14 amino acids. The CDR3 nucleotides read TGTGCCAGCAGTTCGACAGGGGGGGAGACTGAAGCTTTCTTT. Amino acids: CASSSTGGETEAFF.

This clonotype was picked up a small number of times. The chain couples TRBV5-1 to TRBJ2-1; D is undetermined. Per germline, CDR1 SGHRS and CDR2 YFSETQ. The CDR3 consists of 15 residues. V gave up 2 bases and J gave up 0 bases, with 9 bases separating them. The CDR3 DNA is TGCGCCAGCAGCTTTGGAAGGTTCTCCTACAATGAGCAGTTCTTC. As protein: CASSFGRFSYNEQFF.

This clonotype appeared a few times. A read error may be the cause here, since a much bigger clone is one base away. The chain's CDR3 is CASSQENEQFF. The CDR3, as DNA: TGTGCCAGCAGCCAAGAGAATGAGCAGTTCTTC. The V gene is TRBV3-1, the J gene TRBJ2-1; no clear D gene. The length of the CDR3 is 11 residues. V was shortened by 0 bases and J by 7 bases, with 1 base between the two germline ends. Germline loops: CDR1 LGHDT, CDR2 YNNKEL (reference sequence).

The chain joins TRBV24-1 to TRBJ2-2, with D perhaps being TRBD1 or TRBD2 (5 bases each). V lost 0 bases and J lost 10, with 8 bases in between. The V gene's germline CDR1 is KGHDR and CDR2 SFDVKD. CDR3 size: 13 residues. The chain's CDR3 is CATSDLRGPELFF. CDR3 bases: TGTGCCACCAGTGATTTGCGGGGCCCGGAGCTGTTTTTT.

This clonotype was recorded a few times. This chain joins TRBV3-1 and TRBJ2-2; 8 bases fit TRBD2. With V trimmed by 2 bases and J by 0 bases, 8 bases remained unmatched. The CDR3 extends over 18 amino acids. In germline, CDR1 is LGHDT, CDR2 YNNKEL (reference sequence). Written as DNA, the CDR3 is TGTGCCAGCAGCCAAATCACTAGCGGAACCGCGAACACCGGGGAGCTGTTTTTT. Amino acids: CASSQITSGTANTGELFF. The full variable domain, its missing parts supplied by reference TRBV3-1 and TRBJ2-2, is DTAVSQTPKYLVTQMGNDKSIKCEQNLGHDTMYWYKQDSKKFLKIMFSYNNKELIINETVPNRFSPKSPDKAHLNLHINSLELGDSAVYFCASSQITSGTANTGELFFGEGSRLTVL.

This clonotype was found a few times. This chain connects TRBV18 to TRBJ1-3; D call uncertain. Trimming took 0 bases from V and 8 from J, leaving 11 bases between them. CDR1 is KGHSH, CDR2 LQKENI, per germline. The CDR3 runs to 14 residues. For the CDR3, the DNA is TGTGCCAGCTCACCACCGACAAGGGTAGACACCATATATTTT. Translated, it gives CASSPPTRVDTIYF.

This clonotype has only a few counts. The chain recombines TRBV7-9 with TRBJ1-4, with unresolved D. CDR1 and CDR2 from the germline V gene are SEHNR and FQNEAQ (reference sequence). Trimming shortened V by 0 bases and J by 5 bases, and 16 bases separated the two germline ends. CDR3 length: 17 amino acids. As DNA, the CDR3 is TGTGCCAGCAGCTTAGCGCGGCCGAGAGCGGGGAATGAAAAACTGTTTTTT. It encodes CASSLARPRAGNEKLFF. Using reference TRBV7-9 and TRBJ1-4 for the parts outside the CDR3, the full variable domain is DTGVSQNPRHKITKRGQNVTFRCDPISEHNRLYWYRQTLGQGPEFLTYFQNEAQLEKSRLLSDRFSAERPKGSFSTLEIQRTEQGDSAMYLCASSLARPRAGNEKLFFGSGTQLSVL.

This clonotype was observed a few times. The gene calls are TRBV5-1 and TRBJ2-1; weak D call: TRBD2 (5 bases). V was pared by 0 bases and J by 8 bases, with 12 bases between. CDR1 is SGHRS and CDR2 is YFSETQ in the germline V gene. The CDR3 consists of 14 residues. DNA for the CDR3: TGCGCCAGCAGCTTGGGTTCGAGGGTGGATGAGCAGTTCTTC. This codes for CASSLGSRVDEQFF.

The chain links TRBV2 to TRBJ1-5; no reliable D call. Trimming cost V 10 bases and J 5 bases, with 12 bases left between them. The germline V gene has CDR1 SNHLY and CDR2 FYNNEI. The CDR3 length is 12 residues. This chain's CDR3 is CATSSEDQPQHF. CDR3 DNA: TGTGCCACCTCTTCGGAGGATCAGCCCCAGCATTTT.

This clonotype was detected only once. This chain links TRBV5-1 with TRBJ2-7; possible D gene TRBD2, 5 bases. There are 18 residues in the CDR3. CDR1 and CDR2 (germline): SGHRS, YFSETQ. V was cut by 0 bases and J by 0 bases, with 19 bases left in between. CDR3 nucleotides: TGCGCCAGCAGCTTGGACCACTCAATTCTAGCCGACTCCTACGAGCAGTACTTC. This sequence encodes CASSLDHSILADSYEQYF.

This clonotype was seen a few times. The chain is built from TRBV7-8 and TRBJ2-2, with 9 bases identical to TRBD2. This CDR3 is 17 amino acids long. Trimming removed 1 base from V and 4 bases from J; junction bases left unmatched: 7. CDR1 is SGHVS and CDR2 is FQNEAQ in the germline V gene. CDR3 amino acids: CASSLVRGGVITGELFF. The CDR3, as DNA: TGTGCCAGCAGCTTAGTGCGGGGGGGAGTTATCACCGGGGAGCTGTTTTTT.